A selection of T cell receptor beta chains follows, all from one sample in a study of shared clonotypes between healthy human individuals. Sequencing used immunoSEQ multiplex PCR; TCRdb keeps in-frame clones, though not all of them. This table holds some 470,000 clones, 70% to 80% found once. Sequencing was done on a sample of PBMCs. The receptors were gathered from a woman aged 40 to 50 in good health. Some clones in this sample may be carry-over from other donors' samples. Each CDR3 is given with its conserved first and last residue. The D gene is left open where the match is weak. Rows may omit the clone size; those that give it use once, few, many or a size class.

clone_size d_call j_call v_call cdr3_length cdr3_nt cdr3_aa
NA NA TRBJ2-1 TRBV21-1 16 TGTGCCAGCAGCCCAAAGACGGGTGCAGTCCGGAATGAGCAGTTCTTC CASSPKTGAVRNEQFF
NA NA TRBJ1-2 TRBV5-1 14 TGCGCCAGCAGCTTGCCAGAGGGGAGGAGTGGCTACACCTTC CASSLPEGRSGYTF
NA NA TRBJ2-7 TRBV2 14 TGTGCCAGCAGTGGGGAAACTTACTCCTACGAGCAGTACTTC CASSGETYSYEQYF
NA TRBD2 TRBJ2-5 TRBV29-1 13 TGCAGCGTTGGACCTAGCGGCCAAGAGACCCAGTACTTC CSVGPSGQETQYF
few NA TRBJ2-6 TRBV28 14 TGTGCCAGCAGGTTAAGCTCTGGGGCCAACGTCCTGACTTTC CASRLSSGANVLTF
once TRBD1 TRBJ1-4 TRBV10-1 13 TGCGCCAGCAGTGAGACAGGGGAGGAAAAACTGTTTTTT CASSETGEEKLFF
few NA TRBJ2-1 TRBV28 14 TGTGCCAGCAGGTCACGAGTCTCCTACAATGAGCAGTTCTTC CASRSRVSYNEQFF
NA NA TRBJ1-3 TRBV5-1 17 TGCGCCAGCAGCTTGGAGATCGGACGGGGCTCTGGAAACACCATATATTTT CASSLEIGRGSGNTIYF
NA NA TRBJ1-5 TRBV25-1 15 TGTGCCAGCAGTAGTGGGGGCATAAGCAATCAGCCCCAGCATTTT CASSSGGISNQPQHF
few NA TRBJ1-4 TRBV28 16 TGTGCCAGCAACTCCTTTGGACGGCCAACTAATGAAAAACTGTTTTTT CASNSFGRPTNEKLFF
once NA TRBJ2-3 TRBV7-9 14 TGTGCCAGCAGCTTAGTTAGGGGAACAGATACGCAGTATTTT CASSLVRGTDTQYF
NA NA TRBJ2-2 TRBV7-9 14 TGTGCCAGCAGCTTAGATCGGGCGTCCGGGGAGCTGTTTTTT CASSLDRASGELFF
many NA TRBJ2-1 TRBV21-1 16 TGTGCCAGCAGCAAAGAGAGAGCAGGGAGCTACAATGAGCAGTTCTTC CASSKERAGSYNEQFF
NA NA TRBJ2-7 TRBV7-9 14 TGTGCCAGCAGCGTGAAGAGCGGTTCCTACGAGCAGTACTTC CASSVKSGSYEQYF
many NA TRBJ2-7 TRBV7-2 14 TGTGCCAGCAGCTCTAACACAGGGCCCTACGAGCAGTACTTC CASSSNTGPYEQYF
NA NA TRBJ2-7 TRBV15 13 TGTGCCACCAGCAGCCCGGGCACCTACGAGCAGTACTTC CATSSPGTYEQYF
NA TRBD2 TRBJ2-2 TRBV19 16 TGTGCCAGTAGTGTTAGCGGGAGAAGGGACACCGGGGAGCTGTTTTTT CASSVSGRRDTGELFF
NA NA TRBJ2-3 TRBV15 15 TGTGCCACCAGCAGAGATCGCGGAGAAGCAGATACGCAGTATTTT CATSRDRGEADTQYF
NA NA TRBJ2-5 TRBV10-3 15 TGTGCCATCAGTGAGTCGAAGGCTGTACAAGAGACCCAGTACTTC CAISESKAVQETQYF
NA NA TRBJ1-1 TRBV28 9 TGTGCCAGCAGCCAATCGAGTCTCTTT CASSQSSLF
few NA TRBJ1-4 TRBV19 15 TGTGCCAGTAGTATAGTGGACAGACTTAATGAAAAACTGTTTTTT CASSIVDRLNEKLFF
once NA TRBJ1-6 TRBV28 13 TGTGCCAGCAGCCCCCCTGTCCCCTTCCCCCTCCACTTT CASSPPVPFPLHF
NA NA TRBJ2-7 TRBV15 15 TGTGCCACCAGCAGAGATCCGGGACCTGACTACGAGCAGTACTTC CATSRDPGPDYEQYF
NA NA TRBJ2-1 TRBV5-8 17 TGTGCCAGCAGCTTGGAAGGGTCGGGGCCCCTGTACAATGAGCAGTTCTTC CASSLEGSGPLYNEQFF
NA TRBD1 TRBJ1-1 TRBV30 13 TGTGCCTGGCGGGACAGGGAGAACACTGAAGCTTTCTTT CAWRDRENTEAFF
NA TRBD1 TRBJ1-2 TRBV28 18 TGTGCCAGCAGTTTACCGGACCCGGGACAGGCCCCTAACTATGGCTACACCTTC CASSLPDPGQAPNYGYTF
NA NA TRBJ2-5 TRBV28 12 TGTGCCAGCAGTTTGGTGCGAGAGACCCAGTACTTC CASSLVRETQYF
NA NA TRBJ1-1 TRBV29-1 12 TGCAGCGTTGAATCGGACAGCACTGAAGCTTTCTTT CSVESDSTEAFF
NA TRBD1 TRBJ1-1 TRBV28 12 TGTGCCAGCAGTATACAGGGGTTTATGGCTTTCTTT CASSIQGFMAFF
NA TRBD2 TRBJ2-1 TRBV30 16 TGTGCCTGGAGTGTCGACTGGGAGGGCCTGACCAATGAGCAGTTCTTC CAWSVDWEGLTNEQFF
NA TRBD1 TRBJ2-7 TRBV4-1 15 TGCGCCAGCAGCCGCGTGGGACAGGGAAGGTACGAGCAGTACTTC CASSRVGQGRYEQYF
NA NA TRBJ1-3 TRBV7-9 15 TGTGCCAGCAGCTTAGTTTGGGGATATGGAAACACCATATATTTT CASSLVWGYGNTIYF
NA NA TRBJ1-3 TRBV7-8 13 TGTGCCAGCAGCCACAGGACCGGAAACACCATATATTTT CASSHRTGNTIYF
once NA TRBJ1-1 TRBV5-1 14 TGCGCCAGCAGCTTGAATTTGAGGGACACTGAAGCTTTCTTT CASSLNLRDTEAFF
few TRBD1 TRBJ2-7 TRBV7-9 13 TGTGCCAGCAGCGAGGGACAGTGGGACGAGCAGTACTTC CASSEGQWDEQYF
NA TRBD1 TRBJ2-2 TRBV7-6 17 TGTGCCAGCAGCTACCAACAGGGGCGGCCGAACACCGGGGAGCTGTTTTTT CASSYQQGRPNTGELFF
NA NA TRBJ2-7 TRBV2 13 TGTGCCAGCAGTGAAGGCTGGCCCTACGAGCAGTACTTC CASSEGWPYEQYF
NA NA TRBJ2-7 TRBV7-2 14 TGTGCCAGCAGCTTTCGGCGGGATTCCTACGAGCAGTACTTC CASSFRRDSYEQYF
NA NA TRBJ2-3 TRBV2 16 TGTGCCAGCCGTCCCAGCGGCAGAGGGGTAACAGATACGCAGTATTTT CASRPSGRGVTDTQYF
NA NA TRBJ2-2 TRBV19 16 TGTGCCAGTAGTCCTGAACGCAGAGTAGGCCCCGGGGAGCTGTTTTTT CASSPERRVGPGELFF
few NA TRBJ1-1 TRBV7-9 13 TGTGCCAGCAGCCTGACAGGGAACACTGAAGCTTTCTTT CASSLTGNTEAFF
NA NA TRBJ1-2 TRBV30 13 TGTGCCTGGAGCGGGGGGGGACGAGATTCGAGAACCTTC CAWSGGGRDSRTF
few NA TRBJ1-5 TRBV5-5 12 TGTGCCAGCAGCTTGCTGGGTCAGCCCCAGCATTTT CASSLLGQPQHF
NA NA TRBJ2-1 TRBV7-3 15 TGTGCCAGCAGCAAAGGCTCTAGGGGGATCGGCGAGCAGTTCTTC CASSKGSRGIGEQFF
NA TRBD2 TRBJ2-7 TRBV7-9 13 TGTGCCACCCGGGGGGGGGCAGAGGGCGAGCAGTACTTC CATRGGAEGEQYF
once NA TRBJ2-1 TRBV5-4 14 TGTGCCAGCAGCCCGGAGGGATCCTACAATGAGCAGTTCTTC CASSPEGSYNEQFF
NA NA TRBJ1-1 TRBV6-1 15 TGTGCCAGCAGTTTACGGTTCGACAGATTCACTGAAGCTTTCTTT CASSLRFDRFTEAFF